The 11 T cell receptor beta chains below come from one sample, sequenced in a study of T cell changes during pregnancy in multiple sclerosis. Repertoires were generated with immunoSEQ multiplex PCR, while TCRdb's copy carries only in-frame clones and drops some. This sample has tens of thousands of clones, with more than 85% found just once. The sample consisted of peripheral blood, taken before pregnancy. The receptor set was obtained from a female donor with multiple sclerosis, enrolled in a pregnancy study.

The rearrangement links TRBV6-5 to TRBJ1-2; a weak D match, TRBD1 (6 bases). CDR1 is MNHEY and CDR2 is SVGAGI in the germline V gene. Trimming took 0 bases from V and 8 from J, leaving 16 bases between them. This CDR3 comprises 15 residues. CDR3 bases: TGTGCCAGCAGTTACTCGACTGGGGGCTCCAGCGGCTACACCTTC. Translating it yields CASSYSTGGSSGYTF.

The CDR3 DNA reads as TGCGCCAGCAGCTTGGAGCACAGATCTAATGAAAAACTGTTTTTT. Protein product: CASSLEHRSNEKLFF. The chain couples TRBV5-1 to TRBJ1-4; D is ambiguous. CDR1 and CDR2 from the germline V gene are SGHRS and YFSETQ. The CDR3 contains 15 residues. V dropped 0 bases and J dropped 3 bases, with 9 bases sitting between them.

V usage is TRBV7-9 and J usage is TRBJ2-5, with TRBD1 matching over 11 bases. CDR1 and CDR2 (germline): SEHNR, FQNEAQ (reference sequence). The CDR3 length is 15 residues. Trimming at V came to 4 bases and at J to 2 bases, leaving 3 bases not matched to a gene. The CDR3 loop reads CASSWTGGAQETQYF. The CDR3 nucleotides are TGTGCCAGCAGCTGGACAGGGGGCGCGCAAGAGACCCAGTACTTC.

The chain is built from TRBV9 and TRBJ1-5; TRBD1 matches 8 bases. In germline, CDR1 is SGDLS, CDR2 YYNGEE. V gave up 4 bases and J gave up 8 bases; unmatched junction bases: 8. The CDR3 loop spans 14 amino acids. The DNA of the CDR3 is TGTGCCAGCAGCCCAAGGACAGGGATTGAGCCCCAGCATTTT. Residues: CASSPRTGIEPQHF.

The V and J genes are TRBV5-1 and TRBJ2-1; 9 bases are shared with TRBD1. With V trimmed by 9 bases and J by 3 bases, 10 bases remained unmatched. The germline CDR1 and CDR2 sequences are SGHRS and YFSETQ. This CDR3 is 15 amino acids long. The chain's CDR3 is CATSKGQGFYNEQFF. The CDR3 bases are TGCGCCACCTCAAAAGGACAGGGGTTCTACAATGAGCAGTTCTTC. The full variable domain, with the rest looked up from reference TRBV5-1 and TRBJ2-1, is KAGVTQTPRYLIKTRGQQVTLSCSPISGHRSVSWYQQTPGQGLQFLFEYFSETQRNKGNFPGRFSGRQFSNSRSEMNVSTLELGDSALYLCATSKGQGFYNEQFFGPGTRLTVL.

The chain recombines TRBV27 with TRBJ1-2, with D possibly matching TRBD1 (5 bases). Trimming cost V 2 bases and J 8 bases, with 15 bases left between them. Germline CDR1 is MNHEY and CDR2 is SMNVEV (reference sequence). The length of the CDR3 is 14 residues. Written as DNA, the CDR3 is TGTGCCAGCAGTTTAAACTCTGGGGCTTGGGGCTACACCTTC. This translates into CASSLNSGAWGYTF.

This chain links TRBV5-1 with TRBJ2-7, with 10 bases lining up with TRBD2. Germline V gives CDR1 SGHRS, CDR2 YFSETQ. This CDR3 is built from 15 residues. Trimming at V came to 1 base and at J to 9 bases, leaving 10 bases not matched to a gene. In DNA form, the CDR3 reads TGCGCCAGCAGCTTGAGCCAGCGGGAGGGCCCAAGGCAGTACTTC. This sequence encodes CASSLSQREGPRQYF. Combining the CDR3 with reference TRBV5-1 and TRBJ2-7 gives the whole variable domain KAGVTQTPRYLIKTRGQQVTLSCSPISGHRSVSWYQQTPGQGLQFLFEYFSETQRNKGNFPGRFSGRQFSNSRSEMNVSTLELGDSALYLCASSLSQREGPRQYFGPGTRLTVT.

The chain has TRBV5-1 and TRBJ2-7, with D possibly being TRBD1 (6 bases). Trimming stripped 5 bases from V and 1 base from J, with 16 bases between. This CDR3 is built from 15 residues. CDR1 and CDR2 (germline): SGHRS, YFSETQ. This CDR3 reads CASRDLTGDSYEQYF. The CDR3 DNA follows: TGCGCCAGCAGAGATTTGACAGGCGATTCCTACGAGCAGTACTTC.

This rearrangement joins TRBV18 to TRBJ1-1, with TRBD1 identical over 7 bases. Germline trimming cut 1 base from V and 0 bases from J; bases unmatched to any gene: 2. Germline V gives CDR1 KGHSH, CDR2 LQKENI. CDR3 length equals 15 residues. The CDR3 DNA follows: TGTGCCAGCTCACCACAGGGACAGTTGAACACTGAAGCTTTCTTT. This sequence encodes CASSPQGQLNTEAFF.

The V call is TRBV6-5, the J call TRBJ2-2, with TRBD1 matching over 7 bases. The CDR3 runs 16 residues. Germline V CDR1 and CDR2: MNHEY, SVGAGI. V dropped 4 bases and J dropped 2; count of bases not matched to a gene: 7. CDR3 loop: CASSSPGTDNTGELFF. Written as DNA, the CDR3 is TGTGCCAGCAGTTCTCCCGGGACAGACAACACCGGGGAGCTGTTTTTT.

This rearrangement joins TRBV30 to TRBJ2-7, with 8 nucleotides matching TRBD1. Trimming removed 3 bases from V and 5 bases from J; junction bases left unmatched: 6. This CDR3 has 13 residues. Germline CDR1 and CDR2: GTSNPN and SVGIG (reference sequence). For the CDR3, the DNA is TGTGCCTGGAGAGGACAGGGTTTCCACGAGCAGTACTTC. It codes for CAWRGQGFHEQYF.